This TCR beta chain was identified in a study of blood T cells in healthy people across ages. Overall study results and limits: A roughly linear age-dependent decrease characterized TCR beta diversity per million T cells. It was the long-lived donors that had more naive CD4+ cells and higher diversity than aged donors.

A second PCR of roughly 7 to 11 cycles used a sample-barcoded 5' primer and a J-beta primer mix. Paired-end reads containing CDR3 totaled no fewer than 2.5 million for each sample. TCRdb reprocessed the 5' RACE reads with MiXCR, giving one entry per CDR3 protein. Of just over 1 million distinct CDR3 sequences detected, 45% appear once; the ten largest clones hold over 15%. This clonotype was observed a handful of times. The antigen remains undetermined. Germline V gene lookup returns CDR1 SEHNR and CDR2 FQNEAQ (reference sequence). V trimming: 3 bases; J trimming: 3 bases; junction bases outside the gene matches: 14. The CDR3 is 18 amino acids.

The gene calls are TRBV7-9 and TRBJ2-5, with TRBD2 identical over 9 bases. The TCR comes from an older woman in good health. The specimen was blood. The CDR3 DNA sequence: TGTGCCAGCAGCTTGTCTGGACTAGCGAAACCTGGGGAAGAGACCCAGTACTTC. Its protein product is CASSLSGLAKPGEETQYF.